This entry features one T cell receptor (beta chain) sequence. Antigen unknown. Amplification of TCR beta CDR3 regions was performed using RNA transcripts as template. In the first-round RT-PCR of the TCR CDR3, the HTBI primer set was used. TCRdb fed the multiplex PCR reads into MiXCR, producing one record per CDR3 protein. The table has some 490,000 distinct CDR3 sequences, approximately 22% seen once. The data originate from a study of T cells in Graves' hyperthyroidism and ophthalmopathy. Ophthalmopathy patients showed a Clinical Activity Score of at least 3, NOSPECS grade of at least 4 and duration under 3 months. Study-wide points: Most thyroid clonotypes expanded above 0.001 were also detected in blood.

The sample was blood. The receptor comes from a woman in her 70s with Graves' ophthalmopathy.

CDR3 sequence: CASGTSGNGETQYF. CDR3 in DNA: TGTGCCAGTGGAACTAGCGGGAATGGAGAGACCCAGTACTTC. This chain uses TRBV2 with TRBJ2-5, with 10 positions matching TRBD2. The length of the CDR3 is 14 residues. J gave up 4 bases and V 9 bases, and 8 bases lay outside the gene matches. The V gene's germline CDR1 is SNHLY and CDR2 FYNNEI.